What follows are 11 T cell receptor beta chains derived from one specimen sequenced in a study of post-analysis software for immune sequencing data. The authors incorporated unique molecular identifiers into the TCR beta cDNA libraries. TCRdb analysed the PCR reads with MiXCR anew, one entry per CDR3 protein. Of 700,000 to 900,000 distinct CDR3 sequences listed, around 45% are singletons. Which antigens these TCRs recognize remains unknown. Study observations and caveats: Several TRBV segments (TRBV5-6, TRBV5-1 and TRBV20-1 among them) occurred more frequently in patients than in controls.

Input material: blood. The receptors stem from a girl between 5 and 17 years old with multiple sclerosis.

CDR3 sequence (DNA): TGTGCCAGCAGCTTAGGAGTCAGGGGAAACGAGCAGTACTTC. This sequence encodes CASSLGVRGNEQYF. The J gene is TRBJ2-5, the V gene TRBV7-8; possibly TRBD1 for D (6 bases). The DNA end is a closer match to TRBJ2-7, so the J assignment may be wrong. From germline, CDR1 is SGHVS and CDR2 FQNEAQ. This CDR3 region has 14 residues.

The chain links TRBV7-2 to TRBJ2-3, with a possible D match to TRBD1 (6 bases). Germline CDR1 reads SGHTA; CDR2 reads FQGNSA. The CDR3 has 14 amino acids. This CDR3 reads CVSSPGGGRDTQYF. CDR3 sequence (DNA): TGTGTCAGTAGCCCCGGTGGGGGCCGGGATACGCAGTATTTT. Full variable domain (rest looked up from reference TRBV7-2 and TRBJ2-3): GAGVSQSPSNKVTEKGKDVELRCDPISGHTALYWYRQSLGQGLEFLIYFQGNSAPDKSGLPSDRFSAERTGGSVSTLTIQRTQQEDSAVYLCVSSPGGGRDTQYFGPGTRLTVL.

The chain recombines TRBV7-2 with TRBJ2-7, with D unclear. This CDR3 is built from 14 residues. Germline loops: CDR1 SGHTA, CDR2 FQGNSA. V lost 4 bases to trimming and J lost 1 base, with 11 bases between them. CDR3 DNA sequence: TGTGCCAGCAGCTCTCCGGACGTGTCCTACGAGCAGTACTTC. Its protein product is CASSSPDVSYEQYF.

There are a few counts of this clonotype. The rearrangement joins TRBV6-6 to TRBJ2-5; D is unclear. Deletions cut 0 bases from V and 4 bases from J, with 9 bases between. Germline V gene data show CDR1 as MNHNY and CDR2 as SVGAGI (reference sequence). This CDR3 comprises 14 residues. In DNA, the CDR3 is TGTGCCAGCAGTTACTCCCGAACAGTAGAGACCCAGTACTTC. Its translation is CASSYSRTVETQYF.

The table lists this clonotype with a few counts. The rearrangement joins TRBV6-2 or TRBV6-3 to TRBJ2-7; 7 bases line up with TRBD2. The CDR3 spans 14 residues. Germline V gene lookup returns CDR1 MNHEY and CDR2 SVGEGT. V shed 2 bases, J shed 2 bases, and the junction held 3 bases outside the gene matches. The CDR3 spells CASSYLAEAYEQYF. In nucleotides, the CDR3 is TGTGCCAGCAGTTACCTAGCGGAAGCCTACGAGCAGTACTTC.

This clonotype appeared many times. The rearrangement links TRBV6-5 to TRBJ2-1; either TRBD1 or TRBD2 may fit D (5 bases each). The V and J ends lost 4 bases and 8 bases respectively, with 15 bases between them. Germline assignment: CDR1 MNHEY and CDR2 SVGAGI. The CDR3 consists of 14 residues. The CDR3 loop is CASSWDGPTDEQFF. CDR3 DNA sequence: TGTGCCAGCAGTTGGGACGGGCCTACGGATGAGCAGTTCTTC.

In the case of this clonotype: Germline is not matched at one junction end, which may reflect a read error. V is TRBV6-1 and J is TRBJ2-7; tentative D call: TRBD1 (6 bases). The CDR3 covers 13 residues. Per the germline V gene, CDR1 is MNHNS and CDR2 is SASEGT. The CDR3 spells CASIEQGSDEQYF. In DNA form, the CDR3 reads TGTGCCAGCATAGAACAGGGCTCCGACGAGCAGTACTTC.

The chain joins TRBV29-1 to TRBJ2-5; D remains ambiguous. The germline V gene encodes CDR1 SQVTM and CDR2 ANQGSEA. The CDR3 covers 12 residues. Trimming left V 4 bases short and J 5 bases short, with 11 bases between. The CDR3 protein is CSVGDPAETQYF. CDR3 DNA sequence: TGCAGCGTTGGTGATCCGGCGGAGACCCAGTACTTC.

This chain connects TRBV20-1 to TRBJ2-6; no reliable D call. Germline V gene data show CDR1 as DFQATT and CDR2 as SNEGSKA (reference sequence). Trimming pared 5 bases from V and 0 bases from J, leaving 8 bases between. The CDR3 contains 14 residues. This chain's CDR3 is CSAPHLSGANVLTF. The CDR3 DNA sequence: TGCAGTGCTCCGCATCTCTCTGGGGCCAACGTCCTGACTTTC.

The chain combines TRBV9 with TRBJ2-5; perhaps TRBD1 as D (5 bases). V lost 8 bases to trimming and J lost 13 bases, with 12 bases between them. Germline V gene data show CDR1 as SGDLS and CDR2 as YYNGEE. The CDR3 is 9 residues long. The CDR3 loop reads CASGHLLYF. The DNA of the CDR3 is TGTGCCAGTGGACACCTCCTGTACTTC.

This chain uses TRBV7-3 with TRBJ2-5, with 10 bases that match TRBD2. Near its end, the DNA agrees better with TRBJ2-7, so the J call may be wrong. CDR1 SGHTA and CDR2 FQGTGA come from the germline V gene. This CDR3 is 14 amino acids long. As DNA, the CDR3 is TGTGCCAGCAGCCTAGCGGGAGAGAGGGGCGAGCAGTACTTC. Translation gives CASSLAGERGEQYF.